A single sample gave rise to the 16 T cell receptor beta chains below, sequenced in a study of vaccination and CD4 T cells after COVID-19 (dated by TCRdb to between 2021 and 2024). The library came from PCR. TCRdb names Illumina iSeq 100 as the instrument used. TCR sequencing of DNA from cultured CD4+ T cells used the Oncomine TCR Beta short-read assay at the Johns Hopkins FTIC core. Using fastp at Q25 and MiXCR, TCRdb reprocessed the public reads and kept productive beta chains. Every entry covers one CDR3 protein and lists the most common genes and DNA from its rows. In all, the sample holds 15,000 to 20,000 distinct CDR3 sequences, and about 72% of those were seen once. Clones ranked in the top ten supply about 15% of the sample. This specimen's treatment or condition label, per the study, means: approximately 9-day PBMC culture with coronavirus spike peptide pools or control peptides (ViraFEST assay).

Antigens of these TCRs are unknown. The sample taken for sequencing was CD4+ T cells from blood, cultured in vitro. The receptors derive from a human donor who had recovered from COVID-19.

The V gene is TRBV4-1, the J gene TRBJ2-1, with TRBD2 identical over 8 bases. V was clipped by 6 bases and J by 2 bases; unmatched bases: 12. Germline V gives CDR1 MGHRA, CDR2 YSYEKL. This CDR3 spans 17 amino acids. For the CDR3, the DNA is TGCGCCAGCAGTCGGGGGGCGAGCGGGGGACCCTACAATGAGCAGTTCTTC. This sequence encodes CASSRGASGGPYNEQFF.

In its sample, this clonotype was seen once. This sequence joins TRBV6-1 and TRBJ1-2, with a possible D match to TRBD1 (5 bases). Germline CDR1 is MNHNS and CDR2 is SASEGT. The CDR3 is 14 amino acids. With 6 bases removed from V and 9 bases from J, the gap between germline ends came to 20 bases. CDR3 sequence: CASSRHDSPFSYTF. The CDR3 DNA follows: TGTGCCAGCAGCCGACACGACAGCCCTTTTAGCTACACCTTC.

The chain employs TRBV20-1 and TRBJ2-7, with a possible D match to TRBD2 (7 bases). Germline loops: CDR1 DFQATT, CDR2 SNEGSKA (reference sequence). Trimming took 3 bases from V and 0 from J, leaving 12 bases between them. The CDR3 runs 14 residues. CDR3 nucleotide sequence: TGCAGTGCTAGGAGGGGGGGGAGCTCCTACGAGCAGTACTTC. Translating it yields CSARRGGSSYEQYF.

The chain recombines TRBV28 with TRBJ1-4; no clear D gene. Germline loops: CDR1 MDHEN, CDR2 SYDVKM. CDR3 length: 15 amino acids. Trimming removed 5 bases at V and 3 bases at J, with 13 bases between. The CDR3 sequence: CASSAPGLANEKLFF. CDR3 DNA: TGTGCCAGCAGTGCCCCCGGGCTAGCTAATGAAAAACTGTTTTTT.

The rearrangement links TRBV19 to TRBJ1-1; unclear D gene. CDR3 length: 12 residues. Germline V gene lookup returns CDR1 LNHDA and CDR2 SQIVND (reference sequence). V was cut by 7 bases and J by 6 bases, with 12 bases left in between. The CDR3 sequence is CASTRDTPEAFF. DNA of the CDR3: TGTGCCAGTACGAGGGATACCCCTGAAGCTTTCTTT.

This chain uses TRBV10-1 with TRBJ2-7; D is uncertain. CDR3 length: 13 residues. Germline values: CDR1 WNHNN, CDR2 SYGVQD (reference sequence). V was shortened by 0 bases and J by 6 bases, with 9 bases between the two germline ends. The CDR3 nucleotides read TGCGCCAGCAGTGAGTCTGTAGAAGGCGAGCAGTACTTC. This sequence encodes CASSESVEGEQYF.

The chain uses TRBV30 and TRBJ1-1; D perhaps matches TRBD1 (5 bases). V lost 2 bases and J lost 10, with 14 bases in between. CDR1 GTSNPN and CDR2 SVGIG come from the germline V gene (reference sequence). This CDR3 is 12 amino acids long. In DNA, the CDR3 is TGTGCCTGGAGTAGGGTTGGGGCTGGAGCTTTCTTT. It is translated as CAWSRVGAGAFF.

In its sample, this clonotype was seen a few times. The CDR3 DNA reads as TGTGCCAGCAGTCCACGGGACAGAATTCACGATCAGCCCCAGCATTTT. This translates into CASSPRDRIHDQPQHF. The chain has TRBV27 and TRBJ1-5; the match to TRBD1 covers 7 bases. Trimming took 5 bases from V and 5 from J; bases not matched to a gene: 12. CDR3 length: 16 residues. From germline, CDR1 is MNHEY and CDR2 SMNVEV (reference sequence).

This chain uses TRBV18 with TRBJ1-6, with a tentative D call TRBD1 (5 bases). Germline V gene data show CDR1 as KGHSH and CDR2 as LQKENI. This CDR3 is built from 14 residues. The ends were cut back, 4 bases at V and 7 bases at J, with 11 bases in the middle. CDR3: CASSQDRLNSPLHF. The CDR3 region has the DNA TGTGCCAGCTCACAAGACAGACTAAATTCACCCCTCCACTTT.

Written as DNA, the CDR3 is TGTGCCAGTAGCGCCGGGACTAGCGGGTACCAAGAGACCCAGTACTTC. Amino acids: CASSAGTSGYQETQYF. The chain combines TRBV19 with TRBJ2-5, with 12 bases identical to TRBD2. J gave up 0 bases and V 6 bases, and 5 bases lay outside the gene matches. Germline V CDR1 and CDR2: LNHDA, SQIVND (reference sequence). CDR3 length equals 16 residues.

This clonotype showed up just once. The J gene is TRBJ2-5, the V gene TRBV28; D remains unclear. Trimming left V 1 base short and J 1 base short, with 1 base between. The CDR3 loop spans 12 amino acids. Germline CDR1 and CDR2: MDHEN and SYDVKM. CDR3 in amino acids: CASSLFQETQYF. The CDR3 region has the DNA TGTGCCAGCAGTTTATTCCAAGAGACCCAGTACTTC.

The chain uses TRBV7-9 and TRBJ1-2; 9 nucleotides match TRBD1. This CDR3 spans 17 amino acids. Germline V CDR1 and CDR2: SEHNR, FQNEAQ (reference sequence). Trimming took 5 bases from V and 2 from J; bases not matched to a gene: 12. The CDR3 DNA is TGTGCCAGCAGCCACCTCCCAGGGACAGGGAGCAACTATGGCTACACCTTC. Translating gives CASSHLPGTGSNYGYTF.

This chain uses TRBV20-1 with TRBJ1-5; D remains ambiguous. The germline V gene has CDR1 DFQATT and CDR2 SNEGSKA (reference sequence). V lost 1 base and J 2 bases, leaving 9 bases between the germline ends. This CDR3 has 14 amino acids. The CDR3 reads CSARVSRGNQPQHF. DNA for the CDR3: TGCAGTGCTAGAGTTTCTAGAGGCAATCAGCCCCAGCATTTT.

The V call is TRBV7-3, the J call TRBJ1-2; weak D call: TRBD1 (6 bases). The CDR3 contains 15 residues. V gave up 5 bases and J gave up 2 bases, with 15 bases separating them. Germline V gene lookup returns CDR1 SGHTA and CDR2 FQGTGA. CDR3 residues: CASSPDRRSNYGYTF. Written as DNA, the CDR3 is TGTGCCAGCAGCCCCGACAGGAGATCAAACTATGGCTACACCTTC.

The chain combines TRBV7-9 with TRBJ2-3; 16 bases are a match to TRBD2. The CDR3 length is 18 residues. With 6 bases clipped from V and 1 base from J, the junction kept 7 bases outside the gene matches. From germline, CDR1 is SEHNR and CDR2 FQNEAQ (reference sequence). The CDR3 region is CASRRGLAGGPGTDTQYF. CDR3 nucleotide sequence: TGTGCCAGCAGGAGGGGACTAGCGGGAGGGCCGGGCACAGATACGCAGTATTTT.

The chain combines TRBV11-2 with TRBJ2-5; tentatively, D is TRBD2 (5 bases). V dropped 5 bases and J dropped 5 bases, with 15 bases sitting between them. The CDR3 is made up of 14 amino acids. The V gene's germline CDR1 is SGHAT and CDR2 FQNNGV. The CDR3 DNA is TGTGCCAGCAGCCGTGCATTGGGAGAGGAGACCCAGTACTTC. It codes for CASSRALGEETQYF.